Listed below are T cell receptor beta chains from one sample, sequenced in a study of CD8 T cells in ankylosing spondylitis. MiXCR was run by TCRdb on the 5' RACE reads, yielding one entry per CDR3 protein. Seen here are under 150,000 distinct CDR3 sequences, 8% to 9% observed once, and the top ten hold roughly 7.2%. The source material was synovial fluid, either unsorted or a sorted T cell fraction (not recorded which). Every receptor here comes from a male donor with ankylosing spondylitis. CDR3s include the opening cysteine and the closing phenylalanine or tryptophan. Each record gives: V gene, J gene, CDR3 protein.

TRBV2,TRBJ2-1,CASSGNLNEQFF
TRBV3-1,TRBJ2-1,CASSRARGEVSEQFF
TRBV2,TRBJ1-1,CASSDRVSNTEAFF
TRBV6-5,TRBJ1-2,CASSTPQYGYTF
TRBV6-5,TRBJ2-7,CATRDRGPYEQYF
TRBV2,TRBJ1-1,CASNAQGVAEAFF
TRBV24-1,TRBJ2-7,CATGGVTGHGSYEQYF
TRBV28,TRBJ2-1,CASRDPGLGLYNEQFF
TRBV28,TRBJ1-2,CASSAPPGQGRGGYTF
TRBV20-1,TRBJ1-2,CSAHRTDYGYTF
TRBV20-1,TRBJ2-1,CSASWKYNEQFF
TRBV20-1,TRBJ2-7,CSARDLFRGLSYEQYF
TRBV9,TRBJ1-1,CASSKDRGTEAFF
TRBV7-2,TRBJ2-5,CASSLGPPTSVQETQYF
TRBV15,TRBJ2-5,CATSRGQEQETQYF
TRBV4-3,TRBJ2-2,CASRLSVGNTGELFF
TRBV20-1,TRBJ1-1,CSPSATEAFF
TRBV18,TRBJ2-3,CASSPGQGTDTQYF
TRBV6-1,TRBJ2-3,CASSAGSGSPDTQYF
TRBV15,TRBJ2-3,CATSRETGTDTQYF
TRBV6-5,TRBJ2-5,CASSYSGTQYF
TRBV19,TRBJ2-7,CASSNRDRLEQYF
TRBV6-2/TRBV6-3,TRBJ2-7,CASSYAGLEQYF
TRBV7-2,TRBJ1-2,CASSFSSRARGYTF
TRBV28,TRBJ2-7,CASSLPGTLSYEQYF
TRBV12-3/TRBV12-4,TRBJ2-5,CASSPGQAQYF
TRBV18,TRBJ2-3,CASSPRTRTDTQYF
TRBV7-3,TRBJ1-1,CASSPITGWHKGNTEAFF
TRBV12-5,TRBJ2-5,CASAAGLAGAETQYF
TRBV20-1,TRBJ2-7,CSARPTGWEQYF
TRBV10-3,TRBJ2-1,CAIRSSSYNEQFF
TRBV7-8,TRBJ1-2,CASSLSYRDGYTF
TRBV24-1,TRBJ2-4,CATSDGTGGKNIQYF
TRBV6-1,TRBJ1-4,CATALPGQGNEKLFF
TRBV28,TRBJ1-6,CASSSPGDINSPLHF
TRBV5-1,TRBJ2-3,CASSRGGTFTDTQYF
TRBV15,TRBJ2-3,CATSRRTFASTDTQYF
TRBV6-5,TRBJ2-5,CASSYNPSGFQETQYF
TRBV20-1,TRBJ2-5,CSAIRTGRETQYF